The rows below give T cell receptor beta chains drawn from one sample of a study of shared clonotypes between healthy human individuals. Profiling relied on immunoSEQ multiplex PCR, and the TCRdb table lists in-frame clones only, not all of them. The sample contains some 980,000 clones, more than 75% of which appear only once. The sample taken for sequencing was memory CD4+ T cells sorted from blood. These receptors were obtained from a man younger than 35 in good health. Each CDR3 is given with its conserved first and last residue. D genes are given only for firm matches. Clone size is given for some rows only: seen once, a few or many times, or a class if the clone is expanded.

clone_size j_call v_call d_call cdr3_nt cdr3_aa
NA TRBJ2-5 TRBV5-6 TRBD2 TGTGCCAGCAGCTTGGCGCTAGCGGGAGGGAACCAAGAGACCCAGTACTTC CASSLALAGGNQETQYF
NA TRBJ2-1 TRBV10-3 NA TGTGCCACCCAGGTTCAGCCAGGGGATGAGCAGTTCTTC CATQVQPGDEQFF
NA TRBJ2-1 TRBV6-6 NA TGTGCCAGCAGTGCCCAGGACACAAGGTTTTACAATGAGCAGTTCTTC CASSAQDTRFYNEQFF
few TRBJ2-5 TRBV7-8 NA TGTGCCTCCGGGAAGACAGAACAAGAGACCCAGTACTTC CASGKTEQETQYF
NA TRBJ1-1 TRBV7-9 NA TGTGCCAGCAGCTTATTGGCCCTCACTGAAGCTTTCTTT CASSLLALTEAFF
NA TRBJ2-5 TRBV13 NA TGTGCCAGCAGCCTATCTTCCTGGGAGGCTAGTTCCCAAGAGACCCAGTACTTC CASSLSSWEASSQETQYF
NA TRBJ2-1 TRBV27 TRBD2 TGTGCCAGCAGTCCGGGACTAGCGGGAAATGAGCAGTTCTTC CASSPGLAGNEQFF
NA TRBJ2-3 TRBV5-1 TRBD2 TGCGCCAGCAGCCAATGGACTAGCGGACGCACAGATACGCAGTATTTT CASSQWTSGRTDTQYF
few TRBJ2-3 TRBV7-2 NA TGTGCCAGCAGCTTAAAGGTTTTCACAGATACGCAGTATTTT CASSLKVFTDTQYF
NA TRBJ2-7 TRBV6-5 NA TGTGCCAGGTATGAAGTCCCCCATATCGATGAGCAGTACTTC CARYEVPHIDEQYF
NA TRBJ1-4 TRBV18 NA TGTGCCAGCTCACCCCGCCGCCTGACAGCAACTAATGAAAAACTGTTTTTT CASSPRRLTATNEKLFF
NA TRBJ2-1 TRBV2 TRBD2 TGTGCCAGTCAAGGGGAGGGCCTGGGCAATGAGCAGTTCTTC CASQGEGLGNEQFF
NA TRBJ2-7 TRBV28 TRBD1 TGTGCCAGCAGCGAGACAGGGCAATCCTACGAGCAGTACTTC CASSETGQSYEQYF
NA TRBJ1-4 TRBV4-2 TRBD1 TGTGCCAGCAGCCAAGATCTAGGGACAGGGGGCTCTGGGGAAAAACTGTTTTTT CASSQDLGTGGSGEKLFF
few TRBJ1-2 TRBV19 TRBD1 TGTGCCAGTCGGACAGGGTTAACTGGAGGCTACACCTTC CASRTGLTGGYTF
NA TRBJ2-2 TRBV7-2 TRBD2 TGTGCCAGCAGCGTCTTAGCGGGAGCGAACACCGGGGAGCTGTTTTTT CASSVLAGANTGELFF
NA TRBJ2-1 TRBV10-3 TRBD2 TGTGCCATCAAAGGAAGCCGGGAGGGCCCTCATGAGCAGTTCTTC CAIKGSREGPHEQFF
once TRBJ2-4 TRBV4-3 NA TGCGCCAGCAGCCCCAGAACGGGAACGTGGGCCAAAAACATTCAGTACTTC CASSPRTGTWAKNIQYF
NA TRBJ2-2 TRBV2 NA TGTGCCAGCAGTGAGATGGGGGAGCTGTTTTTT CASSEMGELFF
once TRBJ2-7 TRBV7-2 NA TGTGCCAGCAGCTCAAGAGGCAGGGGTGAGGTGACCTACGAGCAGTACTTC CASSSRGRGEVTYEQYF
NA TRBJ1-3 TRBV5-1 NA TGCGCCAGCAGCACTACCGGGGACACCATATATTTT CASSTTGDTIYF
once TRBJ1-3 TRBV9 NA TGTGCCAGCAGTGTTAGAGAGGATAGCTCTGGAAACACCATATATTTT CASSVREDSSGNTIYF
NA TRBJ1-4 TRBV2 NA TGTGCCAGCAGTGAAGGCCTTAATGAAAAACTGTTTTTT CASSEGLNEKLFF
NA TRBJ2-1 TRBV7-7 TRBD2 TGTGCTAGCAGCTTCCGGGCTAGCGGGGTTGGTGAGCAGTTCTTC CASSFRASGVGEQFF
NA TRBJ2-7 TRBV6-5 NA TGTGCCAGCAGCCCCGGGACCAGGAGCTCCTACGAGCAGTACTTC CASSPGTRSSYEQYF
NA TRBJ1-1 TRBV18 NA TGTGCCAGCTCACCACCCAGCAGGTCGAACACTGAAGCTTTCTTT CASSPPSRSNTEAFF
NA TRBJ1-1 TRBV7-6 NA TGTGCCAGCAGCTCCGAAACAGTCATGAACACTGAAGCTTTCTTT CASSSETVMNTEAFF
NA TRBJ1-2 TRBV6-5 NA TGTGCCAGCAGTACCCAGGGAGGCTATGGCTACACCTTC CASSTQGGYGYTF
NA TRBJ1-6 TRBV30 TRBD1 TGTGCCTGGACTCCCCGGACAGGGATGAGCTCCTATAATTCACCCCTCCACTTT CAWTPRTGMSSYNSPLHF
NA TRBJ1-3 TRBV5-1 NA TGCGCCAGCAGCTTGGAGGACACCGGAAACACCATATATTTT CASSLEDTGNTIYF
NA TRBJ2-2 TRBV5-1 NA TGCGCCAGCAGCTTGATGGGAGGGAACACCGGGGAGCTGTTTTTT CASSLMGGNTGELFF
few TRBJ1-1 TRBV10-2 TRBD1 TGCGCCAGCACTCAGACAGGGGGAATCGCCACTGAAGCTTTCTTT CASTQTGGIATEAFF
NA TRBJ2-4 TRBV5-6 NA TGTGCCAGCAGCTTCTATGCAGGGGCCAAAAACATTCAGTACTTC CASSFYAGAKNIQYF
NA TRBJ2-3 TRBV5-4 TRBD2 TGTGCCAGCAGCCAAGGGACTAGCGGGGCACGTACGCAGTATTTT CASSQGTSGARTQYF
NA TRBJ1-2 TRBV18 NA TGTGCCAGCTCACTCGGGACAAATAACTATGGCTACACCTTC CASSLGTNNYGYTF
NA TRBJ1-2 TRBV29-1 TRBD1 TGCAGCGCTGGACAGGGGGCCGGCTATGGCTACACCTTC CSAGQGAGYGYTF
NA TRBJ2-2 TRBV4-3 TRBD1 TGCGCCAGCAGCCATTGGGGGGACGGGACAGGGAGGCTGGACACCGGGGAGCTGTTTTTT CASSHWGDGTGRLDTGELFF
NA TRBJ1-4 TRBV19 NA TGTGCCAGTAACGCTGAGGGAACAACTAATGAAAAACTGTTTTTT CASNAEGTTNEKLFF
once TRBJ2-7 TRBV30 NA TGTGCCTGGAGTGTTAGGGGCGGCACTGGCGAGCAGTACTTC CAWSVRGGTGEQYF
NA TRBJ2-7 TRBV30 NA TGTGCCTGGAGGCCAGCCTCCTACGAGCAGTACTTC CAWRPASYEQYF
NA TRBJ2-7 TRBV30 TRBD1 TGTGCCTGGAAACCAGGACAGGCTTCCTACGAGCAGTGCTTC CAWKPGQASYEQCF
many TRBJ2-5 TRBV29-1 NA TGCAGCGTTGCCTCGCAAGAGACCCAGTACTTC CSVASQETQYF
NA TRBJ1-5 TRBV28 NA TGTGCCAGCAGCTACAGGGTCCAGCCCCAGCATTTT CASSYRVQPQHF
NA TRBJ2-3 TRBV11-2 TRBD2 TGTGCCAGCAAGTTAGCGGGGGTGATGGATACGCAGTATTTT CASKLAGVMDTQYF
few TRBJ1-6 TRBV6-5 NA TGTGCCAGCAGTTATTTCAAAGGGGCTTCACCCCTCCACTTT CASSYFKGASPLHF
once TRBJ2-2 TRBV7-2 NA TGTGCCAGCAGCTCCTATAACACCGGGGAGCTGTTTTTT CASSSYNTGELFF
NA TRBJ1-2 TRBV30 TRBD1 TGTGCCGGCGGGACAGGGCGCTACACCTTC CAGGTGRYTF
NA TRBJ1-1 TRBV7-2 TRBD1 TGTGCCAGCAGCCGCCGCACGGGACAGTGGAACACTGAAGCTTTCTTT CASSRRTGQWNTEAFF
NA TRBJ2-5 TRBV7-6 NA TGTGCCAGCAGCTTTAGTCCAGCTTACCAAGAGACCCAGTACTTC CASSFSPAYQETQYF
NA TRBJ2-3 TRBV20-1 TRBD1 TGCAGTGCCTTGACAGGGGATACGCAGTATTTT CSALTGDTQYF
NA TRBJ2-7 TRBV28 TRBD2 TGTGCCACTTTTTTCCCGCTAGCGGGGGGCTACGAGCAGTACTTC CATFFPLAGGYEQYF
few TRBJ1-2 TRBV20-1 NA TGCAGTGCTACTGACATGGGTGGCTACACCTTC CSATDMGGYTF
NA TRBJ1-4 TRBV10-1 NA TGCGCCAGCAGCCCGACAGCCTCTAATGAAAAACTGTTTTTT CASSPTASNEKLFF
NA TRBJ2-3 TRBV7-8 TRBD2 TGTGCCAGCAGCTTAGCCCTAGCGGGGGTTGATACGCAGTATTTT CASSLALAGVDTQYF
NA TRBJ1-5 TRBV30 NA TGTGCCTGGAGCCAAGCAGGAAGCAATCAGCCCCAGCATTTT CAWSQAGSNQPQHF